Here is one T cell receptor (beta chain) with its context. The antigen remains undetermined. The V end lost 2 bases, the J end lost 3 bases, and 15 bases lay between the germline ends. Per the germline V gene, CDR1 is SNHLY and CDR2 is FYNNEI. The CDR3 runs 16 residues. These data belong to a study of cytomegalovirus exposure and HLA in healthy donors. The study, taken as a whole, reports: A further, later analysis showed that HLA-associated TCR beta chains (compared with equally common others) were more clonally expanded.

Researchers ran the PCR with 60 Vbeta and 13 Jbeta primers. TCRdb's copy holds only in-frame clones and misses some; the assay was immunoSEQ multiplex PCR. The record lists more than 100,000 clones, of which the ten most abundant hold approximately 3.5%. The chain recombines TRBV2 with TRBJ2-3; possible D gene TRBD2, 5 bases. This TCR came from a man in his forties in good health and CMV-seronegative. The sequencing input was PBMCs. In nucleotides, the CDR3 is TGTGCCAGCAGTGAAAGAGGACTCCCGGGGACAGATACGCAGTATTTT. Amino acids: CASSERGLPGTDTQYF.